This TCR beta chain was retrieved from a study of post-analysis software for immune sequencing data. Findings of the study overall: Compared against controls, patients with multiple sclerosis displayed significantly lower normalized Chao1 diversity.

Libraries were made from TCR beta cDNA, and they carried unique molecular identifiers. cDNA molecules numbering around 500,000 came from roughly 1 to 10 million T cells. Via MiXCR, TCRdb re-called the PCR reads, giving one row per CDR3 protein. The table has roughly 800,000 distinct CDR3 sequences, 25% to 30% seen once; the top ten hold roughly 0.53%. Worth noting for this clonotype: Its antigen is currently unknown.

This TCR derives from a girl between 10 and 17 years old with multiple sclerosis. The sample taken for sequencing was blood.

Here the CDR3 reads CASSPQLAANEQFF. The CDR3 coding sequence is TGTGCCAGCAGCCCCCAACTAGCGGCCAATGAGCAGTTCTTC. V gene TRBV7-2 combines with J gene TRBJ2-1; 8 bases line up with TRBD2. Germline CDR1 and CDR2: SGHTA and FQGNSA. The CDR3 is made up of 14 amino acids. V shed 5 bases, J shed 6 bases, and the junction held 6 bases outside the gene matches.